This T cell receptor beta chain was documented in a study of technical replicates of blood from a handful of donors. TCRdb's table, derived via immunoSEQ multiplex PCR, lists solely in-frame clones and lacks some. Among tens of thousands of clones listed, almost 99% were seen once. This CDR3 is 15 amino acids long. J lost 7 bases, V lost 2 bases, and 8 bases had no gene match. Germline values: CDR1 SGHDT, CDR2 YYEEEE. Sequenced sample: T cells isolated from PBMCs. This clonotype originated in a human donor in good health. The chain joins TRBV5-6 to TRBJ1-4; TRBD1 aligns across 7 bases. CDR3 bases: TGTGCCAGCAGCTTCGGCGAGGGGGCGCTTGAAAAACTGTTTTTT. Translating gives CASSFGEGALEKLFF.